This entry lists 17 T cell receptor beta chains sequenced from one sample in a study of cytomegalovirus exposure and HLA in healthy donors. 13 Jbeta primers and 60 Vbeta primers were used for the PCR. Assay used: immunoSEQ multiplex PCR; TCRdb lists only in-frame clones, some missing. The repertoire holds more than 95,000 clones, around 75% seen once, with 6% to 8% in the top ten. The sequenced material came from PBMCs. The receptors shown here come from a man under 40 in good health and CMV-seropositive.

The J gene is TRBJ1-5, the V gene TRBV10-3, with 8 bases that match TRBD1. Trimming took 0 bases from V and 7 from J; bases not matched to a gene: 5. Germline V gives CDR1 ENHRY, CDR2 SYGVKD. The CDR3 sequence is 15 residues long. Written as DNA, the CDR3 is TGTGCCATCAGTGAGTCCGGACAGGGAGAGCAGCCCCAGCATTTT. Translation gives CAISESGQGEQPQHF.

CDR3 protein: CASSGKTSGATDTQYF. The CDR3 DNA follows: TGTGCCAGCAGCGGTAAGACTAGCGGGGCCACAGATACGCAGTATTTT. The chain carries TRBV7-9 and TRBJ2-3; 11 nucleotides match TRBD2. After removal of 5 bases from V and 2 bases from J, the junction contained 6 bases not matched to a gene. The CDR3 sequence is 16 residues long. CDR1 and CDR2 from the germline V gene are SEHNR and FQNEAQ (reference sequence).

This chain connects TRBV5-4 to TRBJ2-7; 10 nucleotides align to TRBD1. Trimming at V came to 4 bases and at J to 0 bases, leaving 16 bases not matched to a gene. CDR1 SGHNT and CDR2 YYREEE come from the germline V gene (reference sequence). This CDR3 is built from 19 residues. The CDR3 loop reads CASSVRSGTGERDSYEQYF. CDR3 DNA: TGTGCCAGCAGCGTCCGGTCCGGGACAGGGGAAAGGGACTCCTACGAGCAGTACTTC.

This chain links TRBV7-8 with TRBJ2-1, with 7 positions matching TRBD1. Germline V CDR1 and CDR2: SGHVS, FQNEAQ. The CDR3 covers 15 residues. V was clipped by 2 bases and J by 5 bases; unmatched bases: 6. This chain's CDR3 is CASSLRWDSDNEQFF. In nucleotides, the CDR3 is TGTGCCAGCAGCTTACGATGGGACAGCGACAATGAGCAGTTCTTC.

The rearrangement links TRBV30 to TRBJ2-6, with D perhaps matching TRBD2 (5 bases). The CDR3 length is 15 residues. V lost 3 bases to trimming and J lost 2 bases, with 11 bases between them. Germline V gene lookup returns CDR1 GTSNPN and CDR2 SVGIG (reference sequence). The CDR3 region is CAWRSTGAGANVLTF. CDR3 sequence (DNA): TGTGCCTGGAGAAGCACCGGGGCTGGGGCCAACGTCCTGACTTTC.

The chain joins TRBV5-6 to TRBJ1-6, with 9 bases identical to TRBD1. Germline V gives CDR1 SGHDT, CDR2 YYEEEE. J lost 4 bases, V lost 4 bases, and 3 bases had no gene match. CDR3 length: 15 residues. The CDR3: CASSPDRGYNSPLHF. DNA for the CDR3: TGTGCCAGCAGCCCGGACAGGGGATATAATTCACCCCTCCACTTT.

The V call is TRBV27, the J call TRBJ2-3; TRBD2 aligns across 10 bases. CDR1 and CDR2 from the germline V gene are MNHEY and SMNVEV (reference sequence). The CDR3 spans 15 residues. V lost 5 bases, J lost 4 bases, and 6 bases stayed unmatched. The CDR3 here is CASSLIGLAADTQYF. CDR3 DNA: TGTGCCAGCAGTCTGATCGGACTAGCGGCAGATACGCAGTATTTT.

The rearrangement uses TRBV7-2 and TRBJ2-1; 11 positions match TRBD2. The CDR3 covers 17 residues. Per the germline V gene, CDR1 is SGHTA and CDR2 is FQGNSA. The J segment lost 7 bases and the V segment lost 2 bases, leaving 10 bases of the junction unmatched. The CDR3 nucleotides read TGTGCCAGCAGCTTACCGGAGGTAGCGGGGGGGCCGAATGAGCAGTTCTTC. Protein product: CASSLPEVAGGPNEQFF.

The chain is built from TRBV13 and TRBJ2-3, with D possibly being TRBD2 (6 bases). Germline V gives CDR1 PRHDT, CDR2 FYEKMQ (reference sequence). Deletions cut 5 bases from V and 8 bases from J, with 11 bases between. The CDR3 runs 12 residues. This chain's CDR3 is CASSPGGGTQYF. For the CDR3, the DNA is TGTGCCAGCAGCCCCGGGGGAGGTACGCAGTATTTT.

The chain links TRBV28 to TRBJ2-1; weak D call: TRBD2 (6 bases). V dropped 4 bases and J dropped 5 bases, with 24 bases sitting between them. The CDR3 is made up of 18 amino acids. CDR1 and CDR2 from the germline V gene are MDHEN and SYDVKM. CDR3 in amino acids: CASSSTDDGGLFNNEQFF. As DNA, the CDR3 is TGTGCCAGCAGTTCGACCGACGACGGGGGACTCTTTAACAATGAGCAGTTCTTC.

The rearrangement uses TRBV4-3 and TRBJ2-7; no clear D. CDR1 and CDR2 from the germline V gene are LGHNA and YSLEER. This CDR3 contains 16 residues. V was cut by 4 bases and J by 2 bases, with 18 bases left in between. CDR3 residues: CASSPDPISSAYEQYF. In DNA, the CDR3 is TGCGCCAGCAGCCCCGACCCGATCAGCAGCGCCTACGAGCAGTACTTC.

The chain has TRBV11-2 and TRBJ1-5, with a possible D match to TRBD1 (6 bases). The germline V gene encodes CDR1 SGHAT and CDR2 FQNNGV. Trimming removed 6 bases at V and 6 bases at J, with 21 bases between. The CDR3 extends over 16 amino acids. CDR3 in DNA: TGTGCCAGCAGTCCCCTTAAGGGGGGCGGGGGTCAGCCCCAGCATTTT. Encoded protein: CASSPLKGGGGQPQHF.

The chain joins TRBV30 to TRBJ2-7, with 10 bases identical to TRBD1. The V and J ends lost 4 bases and 5 bases, in that order; junction bases with no gene match: 5. CDR3 length: 13 residues. Germline V gene sequence: CDR1 GTSNPN, CDR2 SVGIG (reference sequence). CDR3 in DNA: TGTGCCTGGAATTCGGGACAGGGGAACGAGCAGTACTTC. Its translation: CAWNSGQGNEQYF.

The rearrangement joins TRBV4-2 to TRBJ2-1; 10 nucleotides align to TRBD2. CDR3 length: 14 amino acids. Germline CDR1 and CDR2: LGHNA and YNFKEQ. J was trimmed by 6 bases and V by 2 bases; bases with no gene match: 1. CDR3 DNA: TGTGCCAGCAGCCAAAGGACTAGCGGCAATGAGCAGTTCTTC. Translation gives CASSQRTSGNEQFF.

The rearrangement joins TRBV18 to TRBJ2-7; 9 nucleotides agree with TRBD1. Trimming took 6 bases from V and 1 from J; bases not matched to a gene: 4. Per germline, CDR1 KGHSH and CDR2 LQKENI. The CDR3 is made up of 14 amino acids. The CDR3: CASSTGGASYEQYF. The CDR3 DNA sequence: TGTGCCAGCTCTACAGGGGGCGCTTCCTACGAGCAGTACTTC.

Written as DNA, the CDR3 is TGCGCCAGCAGCTCCCTTACTAGCGGGGGGGTCGGTGAGCAGTTCTTC. The encoded protein is CASSSLTSGGVGEQFF. The rearrangement links TRBV4-1 to TRBJ2-1; 13 positions agree with TRBD2. CDR3 size: 16 residues. Germline CDR1 reads MGHRA; CDR2 reads YSYEKL. The V segment lost 5 bases and the J segment 9 bases; nucleotides outside the gene matches: 10.

V usage is TRBV28 and J usage is TRBJ1-1, with 9 positions matching TRBD1. Germline V gene sequence: CDR1 MDHEN, CDR2 SYDVKM. The V gene end was trimmed by 6 bases and the J gene end by 1 base; junction bases not matched to a gene: 3. The CDR3 consists of 14 residues. The CDR3 coding sequence is TGTGCCAGCAGGGGACAGGGAGCGAACACTGAAGCTTTCTTT. This gives the protein CASRGQGANTEAFF.